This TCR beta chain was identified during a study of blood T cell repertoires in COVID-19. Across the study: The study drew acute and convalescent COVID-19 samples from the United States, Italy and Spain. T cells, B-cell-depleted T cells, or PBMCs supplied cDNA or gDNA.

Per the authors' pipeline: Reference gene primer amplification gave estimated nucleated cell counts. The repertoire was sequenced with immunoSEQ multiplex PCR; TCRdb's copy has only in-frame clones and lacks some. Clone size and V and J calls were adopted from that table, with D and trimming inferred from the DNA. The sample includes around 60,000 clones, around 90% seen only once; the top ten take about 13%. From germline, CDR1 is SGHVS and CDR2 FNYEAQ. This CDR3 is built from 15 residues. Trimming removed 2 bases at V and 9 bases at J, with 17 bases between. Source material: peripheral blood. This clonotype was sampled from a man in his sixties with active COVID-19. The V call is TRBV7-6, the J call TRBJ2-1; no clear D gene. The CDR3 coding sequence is TGTGCCAGCAGCTTATCGGTAAGCCAACCTGTTGAGCAGTTCTTC. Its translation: CASSLSVSQPVEQFF.